This T cell receptor (beta chain) was retrieved from a study of CD8 T cells in ankylosing spondylitis. General study results and limits: Previously reported in reactive arthritis synovial fluid and blood were some of the motif variants. Disease-linked clones were reportedly significantly enriched in matched ankylosing spondylitis synovial fluid. A TCR beta motif made of eight highly homologous variants seemed typical of ankylosing spondylitis blood.

The CDR3 has 18 residues. The germline gives CDR1 MNHEY, CDR2 SVGAGI. The junction had 9 bases not matched to a gene; V was cut back by 0 bases and J by 1 base. For this clonotype: Antigen unknown.

A quantitative 5'-RACE method, one with molecular barcodes, was used to make TCR beta libraries. TCRdb itself ran the 5' RACE reads through MiXCR, one entry per CDR3 protein. This sample has around 180,000 distinct CDR3 sequences; around a sixth occur once, and the top ten carry 4.3%. The receptor's source is a male donor aged 10 to 35 with ankylosing spondylitis or in good health (not recorded which). The genes are TRBV6-5 and TRBJ2-4, with TRBD2 matching over 7 bases. Source material: blood, either unsorted or a sorted T cell fraction (not recorded which). CDR3 protein: CASSYSVGGGLAKNIQYF. Here the CDR3 DNA reads TGTGCCAGCAGTTACTCGGTGGGGGGGGGTTTGGCCAAAAACATTCAGTACTTC.